These T cell receptor beta chains were read from a single sample in a study of cytomegalovirus exposure and HLA in healthy donors. Clones were sequenced by immunoSEQ multiplex PCR, and TCRdb holds only the in-frame ones, with some missing. The sample shows 35,000 to 50,000 clones, around 77% of them seen only once. Source material: PBMCs. These receptors all come from a man in his thirties or forties in good health and CMV-seronegative. The CDR3 runs from the conserved cysteine through the conserved F or W. A D gene is named only where the DNA matches it firmly. Clone size is given for some rows only: seen once, a few or many times, or a class if the clone is expanded.

j_call d_call v_call clone_size cdr3_length cdr3_nt cdr3_aa
TRBJ1-4 TRBD1 TRBV7-2 - 15 TGTGCCAGCAGCCTCACAGGGGGGTGGGATGAAAAACTGTTTTTT CASSLTGGWDEKLFF
TRBJ2-7 - TRBV21-1 - 16 TGTGCCAGCAGCTCCCGCCCAGGACAGGGGTCCTACGAGCAGTACTTC CASSSRPGQGSYEQYF
TRBJ2-3 TRBD2 TRBV9 once 16 TGTGCCAGCAGCCTCCCGGGAGGCCTAAATGCGGATACGCAGTATTTT CASSLPGGLNADTQYF
TRBJ1-1 TRBD1 TRBV6-5 - 13 TGTGCCAGCACCGGGACAGGGTTATGGGAAGCTTTCTTT CASTGTGLWEAFF
TRBJ2-3 - TRBV5-5 - 16 TGTGCCAGCAGCTTGCGGTTCCCAAACCCCACAGATACGCAGTATTTT CASSLRFPNPTDTQYF
TRBJ2-1 - TRBV6-4 - 13 TGTGCCAGCAGTGACTCAGGGGACAATGAGCAGTTCTTC CASSDSGDNEQFF
TRBJ1-2 TRBD1 TRBV2 once 13 TGTGCCAGCAGGGCTACAGGGGACAGTGGCTACACCTTC CASRATGDSGYTF
TRBJ2-7 - TRBV2 - 11 TGTGCCAGCAGCACTTCCTACGAGCAGTACTTC CASSTSYEQYF
TRBJ2-7 TRBD1 TRBV7-9 - 16 TGTGCCAGCAGCTTAGTTCCCCGGGGACAGGCCTACGAGCAGTACTTC CASSLVPRGQAYEQYF
TRBJ2-5 - TRBV14 - 15 TGTGCCAGCAGCCCCGGTAGCTGGAGCGGTGAGACCCAGTACTTC CASSPGSWSGETQYF
TRBJ1-6 TRBD1 TRBV6-1 - 20 TGTGCCAGCAGTGGCATACCGGGACAGGGGGCCAGGTCCTATAATTCACCCCTCCACTTT CASSGIPGQGARSYNSPLHF
TRBJ1-1 TRBD1 TRBV7-9 - 17 TGTTCCAGCAGCCCATTCAGATCCGGGACAGGGTTTACTGAAGCTTTCTTT CSSSPFRSGTGFTEAFF
TRBJ2-1 TRBD2 TRBV6-4 - 16 TGTGCCAGCAGTGACTTGACTAGCGGGGGTGGGAATGAGCAGTTCTTC CASSDLTSGGGNEQFF
TRBJ1-5 - TRBV7-8 - 14 TGTGCCAGCAGCCCCGACAATAGCAATCAGCCCCAGCATTTT CASSPDNSNQPQHF
TRBJ2-2 TRBD1 TRBV27 - 18 TGTGCCAGCAGTTTATCGGGCAGGGGGCCACTAGCTCCCGGGGAGCTGTTTTTT CASSLSGRGPLAPGELFF
TRBJ2-7 - TRBV20-1 - 11 TGCAGTGCTGAAGTAGTTGACGAGCAGTACTTC CSAEVVDEQYF
TRBJ1-1 - TRBV30 few 11 TGTGCCTGGCACAGGGTAACTGAAGCTTTCTTT CAWHRVTEAFF
TRBJ1-1 - TRBV19 - 15 TGTGCCAGTAGTATCGGGGCGGGGGGCAACACTGAAGCTTTCTTT CASSIGAGGNTEAFF
TRBJ1-5 TRBD1 TRBV5-1 - 15 TGCGCCAGCAGCTATGACAGGGACCTCAATCAGCCCCAGCATTTT CASSYDRDLNQPQHF
TRBJ1-4 - TRBV18 - 15 TGTGCCAGCTCACCCCGGGGGGGGGAGAATGAAAAACTGTTTTTT CASSPRGGENEKLFF
TRBJ1-2 - TRBV28 - 14 TGTGCCAGCAGTCCCGGACAACTGCGGTATGGCTACACCTTC CASSPGQLRYGYTF
TRBJ1-4 - TRBV30 - 13 TGTGCCTGGAGTGTACAGTCTAATGAAAAACTGTTTTTT CAWSVQSNEKLFF
TRBJ1-1 TRBD1 TRBV6-5 - 13 TGTGCCAGTGGGGACAGATTGAACACTGAAGCTTTCTTT CASGDRLNTEAFF
TRBJ2-3 - TRBV27 - 13 TGTGCCAGCAGTTATACTAGCACAGATACGCAGTATTTT CASSYTSTDTQYF
TRBJ1-2 TRBD1 TRBV6-5 - 15 TGTGCCAGCAGTCGACCGGACAGGGGGCGAGGTGGCTACACCTTC CASSRPDRGRGGYTF
TRBJ2-1 - TRBV5-5 once 16 TGTGCCAGCAGCTCCCGACAGACAAATGGGGCAAACGAGCAGTTCTTC CASSSRQTNGANEQFF
TRBJ2-1 TRBD2 TRBV5-5 few 15 TGTGCCAGCAGTTTAGCGGGAGGGACGTACAATGAGCAGTTCTTC CASSLAGGTYNEQFF
TRBJ2-2 - TRBV5-6 - 12 TGTGCCAGCAGCGTAAACACCGGGGAGCTGTTTTTT CASSVNTGELFF
TRBJ1-1 - TRBV18 - 11 TGTGCCAGCTCCCGCGGACAGGAAGCTTTCTTT CASSRGQEAFF
TRBJ1-1 - TRBV9 - 14 TGTGCCAGCAGCTCGACAGGAGCGAACACTGAAGCTTTCTTT CASSSTGANTEAFF
TRBJ2-7 TRBD1 TRBV9 few 14 TGTGCCAGCAGCGTAGTCCCGACAGGGTACGAGCAGTACTTC CASSVVPTGYEQYF
TRBJ1-2 - TRBV7-2 - 14 TGTGCCAGCAGCTTAGCTTCCAGGGAAGATGGCTACACCTTC CASSLASREDGYTF
TRBJ1-1 TRBD1 TRBV9 few 14 TGTGCCAGCAGCGTAGTCCCAGGGGGCACTGAAGCTTTCTTT CASSVVPGGTEAFF
TRBJ2-1 TRBD1 TRBV4-1 - 16 TGCGCCAGCAGCCAAGAGGGACAGGGAACGTGGAATGAGCAGTTCTTC CASSQEGQGTWNEQFF
TRBJ1-1 TRBD1 TRBV5-1 - 11 TGCGCCAGCAGCTCGACAGGGATTGCTTTCTTT CASSSTGIAFF
TRBJ2-7 - TRBV6-5 - 14 TGTGCCAGCAGGAACCCGACAGGCCCCTACGAGCAGTACTTC CASRNPTGPYEQYF
TRBJ1-2 - TRBV28 - 14 TGTGCCAGCAGTTTAGAGGCAGTTCCCTATGGCTACACCTTC CASSLEAVPYGYTF
TRBJ2-2 TRBD1 TRBV9 - 17 TGTGCCAGCAGCCCACATACCGGGACAGGGGGCTTCGGGGAGCTGTTTTTT CASSPHTGTGGFGELFF
TRBJ2-7 TRBD1 TRBV18 - 14 TGTGCCAGCTCCGACGGACAGGGGGCGTACGAGCAGTACTTC CASSDGQGAYEQYF
TRBJ2-7 TRBD1 TRBV7-2 - 15 TGTGCCAGCAGCTTAACCGGGACAGGGCTCTACGAGCAGTACTTC CASSLTGTGLYEQYF
TRBJ2-7 TRBD1 TRBV11-1 - 14 TGTGCCAGCAGCTCCCGGGACAGGTCCTACGAGCAGTACTTC CASSSRDRSYEQYF
TRBJ2-1 TRBD2 TRBV7-2 - 12 TGTGCCAGCAGCTTCCCCGGGACTAGCCCGTTCTTC CASSFPGTSPFF
TRBJ2-3 TRBD2 TRBV9 - 14 TGTGCCAGCAGCGCTAGCGGGAGAGTAGATACGCAGTATTTT CASSASGRVDTQYF
TRBJ2-7 - TRBV6-1 - 17 TGTGCCAGCAGTGAAGTTCTCCGCGGGGGCCCCTCCTACGAGCAGTACTTC CASSEVLRGGPSYEQYF
TRBJ1-1 - TRBV28 - 14 TGTGCCAGCAGTTTATCGGGGATGCACACTGAAGCTTTCTTT CASSLSGMHTEAFF
TRBJ2-7 - TRBV27 - 13 TGTGCCAGCAGCTACTCTGTACCCTACGAGCAGTACTTC CASSYSVPYEQYF
TRBJ1-1 - TRBV4-3 - 14 TGCGCCAGCAGCCAAGACGAGAGTAACACTGAAGCTTTCTTT CASSQDESNTEAFF
TRBJ2-3 TRBD2 TRBV9 once 17 TGTGCCAGCAGCCATTCCGGGACTAGCGGCCGCACAGATACGCAGTATTTT CASSHSGTSGRTDTQYF
TRBJ2-1 - TRBV27 - 14 TGTGCCAGCAGTTCCCCCGCTAGCTTACATGAGCAGTTCTTC CASSSPASLHEQFF
TRBJ2-7 TRBD2 TRBV6-5 - 15 TGTGCCAGCAGTTACTCGGGGGGGATCTCCTACGAGCAGTACTTC CASSYSGGISYEQYF
TRBJ1-4 - TRBV6-5 - 15 TGTGCCAGCAGTTCCCCCGCAGGGGTGAATGAAAAACTGTTTTTT CASSSPAGVNEKLFF
TRBJ1-1 - TRBV15 - 15 TGTGCCACCAGCAGAGAGTGGGGAGGGAACACTGAAGCTTTCTTT CATSREWGGNTEAFF
TRBJ1-1 - TRBV10-3 - 15 TGTGCCATCAGGGAACAGGGAGTCGGGTACACTGAAGCTTTCTTT CAIREQGVGYTEAFF
TRBJ1-6 - TRBV25-1 - 16 TGTGCCAGCAGTGATCCGGGAACGAGGTCAAATTCACCCCTCCACTTT CASSDPGTRSNSPLHF